Below are 27 T cell receptor beta chains sequenced from a single sample in a study of shared clonotypes between healthy human individuals (dated by TCRdb to the early 2020s). Receptor amplification or capture employed the immunoSEQ multiplex PCR assay. The table was pulled from immuneACCESS by TCRdb, which kept in-frame rearrangements only. Such tables lose some clones; where checked, under half of the loss comes from unresolved V genes, and the rest has no known cause. For this sample the table gives about a million clones, of which approximately 80% were detected only once. The ten most abundant clones make up approximately 0.9% of the sample. The sample comprised memory CD4+ T cells from PBMCs. In light of the paper, this sample's cell subset or site label describes: CD45RA-negative fraction. These receptor sequences come from a man between 18 and 29 years old in good health. Some clones in this sample may be carry-over from other donors' samples.

The rearrangement links TRBV18 to TRBJ1-4; tentative D call: TRBD1 (6 bases). The CDR3 contains 14 residues. V was pared by 8 bases and J by 4 bases, with 14 bases between. CDR1 is KGHSH and CDR2 is LQKENI in the germline V gene. The CDR3 bases are TGTGCCAGCCGTTCAGGGGCTGTTAATGAAAAACTGTTTTTT. Translated, it gives CASRSGAVNEKLFF.

Only a few counts were recorded for this clone. J is TRBJ2-3 and V is TRBV7-3; maybe TRBD1 (5 bases). The CDR3 spans 13 residues. Germline V gene sequence: CDR1 SGHTA, CDR2 FQGTGA. V lost 2 bases and J 9 bases, leaving 12 bases between the germline ends. The chain's CDR3 is CASSLGAQGTQYF. CDR3 bases: TGTGCCAGCAGCTTAGGGGCCCAAGGGACGCAGTATTTT.

The rearrangement links TRBV9 to TRBJ1-2; D is uncertain. Germline V CDR1 and CDR2: SGDLS, YYNGEE. The CDR3 contains 14 residues. Trimming took 2 bases from V and 0 from J, leaving 8 bases between them. The CDR3 DNA follows: TGTGCCAGCAGCGTCGGGCAGGCTAACTATGGCTACACCTTC. Its protein product is CASSVGQANYGYTF.

This chain uses TRBV28 with TRBJ2-3; D call uncertain. CDR3 length: 12 residues. The V and J ends lost 4 bases and 6 bases respectively, with 8 bases between them. Germline V CDR1 and CDR2: MDHEN, SYDVKM. The CDR3 loop reads CASSSVGDTQYF. CDR3 DNA: TGTGCCAGCAGTTCCGTGGGGGATACGCAGTATTTT.

This rearrangement joins TRBV7-2 to TRBJ2-3, with D possibly matching TRBD2 (5 bases). Trimming took off 4 bases at V and 8 bases at J, with 10 bases between the two ends. Germline values: CDR1 SGHTA, CDR2 FQGNSA. This CDR3 is built from 12 residues. The CDR3 loop is CASSYGDGTQYF. CDR3 sequence (DNA): TGTGCCAGCAGCTACGGGGATGGTACGCAGTATTTT.

The chain is built from TRBV6-5 and TRBJ2-3; D is perhaps TRBD1 or TRBD2 (5 bases each). V lost 6 bases, J lost 5 bases, and 12 bases lay in between. The CDR3 consists of 13 residues. The germline CDR1 and CDR2 sequences are MNHEY and SVGAGI. CDR3 sequence: CASSRLGGDTQYF. The CDR3 nucleotides read TGTGCCAGCAGCCGCCTTGGGGGAGATACGCAGTATTTT.

The chain recombines TRBV9 with TRBJ2-3; 13 bases match TRBD2. From germline, CDR1 is SGDLS and CDR2 YYNGEE. The CDR3 loop spans 16 amino acids. With V trimmed by 4 bases and J by 6 bases, 8 bases remained unmatched. The DNA of the CDR3 is TGTGCCAGCAGCCCCTCCGGGACTAGCGGGATTGATACGCAGTATTTT. This sequence encodes CASSPSGTSGIDTQYF.

V gene TRBV28 combines with J gene TRBJ1-4; possibly TRBD1 for D (6 bases). CDR1 and CDR2 from the germline V gene are MDHEN and SYDVKM. Trimming left V 11 bases short and J 8 bases short, with 27 bases between. The CDR3 totals 16 residues. The DNA for the CDR3 is TGTGCCTCTCGCCGCGGGGGGCGGTGGGGAAGCGAAAAACTGTTTTTT. Residues: CASRRGGRWGSEKLFF.

This rearrangement joins TRBV19 to TRBJ2-7, with TRBD1 matching over 9 bases. The CDR3 is 13 residues long. J lost 3 bases, V lost 9 bases, and 6 bases had no gene match. Germline CDR1 and CDR2: LNHDA and SQIVND (reference sequence). The CDR3 DNA follows: TGTGCCAGCCAGGAGGGACAGGGCTACGAGCAGTACTTC. Amino acids: CASQEGQGYEQYF.

This chain joins TRBV2 and TRBJ2-5, with TRBD2 matching over 9 bases. The V segment lost 7 bases and the J segment 2 bases; nucleotides outside the gene matches: 5. This CDR3 contains 14 residues. Germline V gene data show CDR1 as SNHLY and CDR2 as FYNNEI. Here the CDR3 DNA reads TGTGCCAGCATCTGGCTAGCGGGGCAAGAGACCCAGTACTTC. Translated, it gives CASIWLAGQETQYF.

The chain has TRBV5-4 and TRBJ1-4; D uncertain. This CDR3 spans 16 amino acids. Germline assignment: CDR1 SGHNT and CDR2 YYREEE (reference sequence). Trimming shortened V by 4 bases and J by 2 bases, and 15 bases separated the two germline ends. CDR3 sequence (DNA): TGTGCCAGCAGCCCGGACCCCCTGGGGACTAATGAAAAACTGTTTTTT. It codes for CASSPDPLGTNEKLFF.

CDR3 sequence reads: CSAKGNEQFF. The CDR3 coding sequence is TGCAGTGCTAAAGGGAATGAGCAGTTCTTC. The J gene is TRBJ2-1, the V gene TRBV20-1; D is undetermined. The CDR3 contains 10 residues. V lost 4 bases to trimming and J lost 7 bases, with 5 bases between them. The germline gives CDR1 DFQATT, CDR2 SNEGSKA (reference sequence).

The chain couples TRBV28 to TRBJ2-6; 8 bases are shared with TRBD1. This CDR3 contains 15 residues. Germline CDR1 is MDHEN and CDR2 is SYDVKM. The J segment lost 4 bases and the V segment lost 4 bases, leaving 3 bases of the junction unmatched. In DNA form, the CDR3 reads TGTGCCAGCAGTTACAGGGGGGCCGGGGCCAACGTCCTGACTTTC. Translation gives CASSYRGAGANVLTF.

This clone has just a few counts. The chain couples TRBV18 to TRBJ2-4; 8 bases agree with TRBD2. J was trimmed by 4 bases and V by 0 bases; bases with no gene match: 2. Per germline, CDR1 KGHSH and CDR2 LQKENI. The CDR3 contains 15 residues. The CDR3 DNA reads TGTGCCAGCTCACCACCGGGACTAGGGAAAAACATTCAGTACTTC. Translating it yields CASSPPGLGKNIQYF.

This clone appeared a few times. V and J are TRBV27 and TRBJ1-2; 8 nucleotides match TRBD1. Germline lookup yields CDR1 MNHEY and CDR2 SMNVEV (reference sequence). The CDR3 runs 16 residues. V dropped 6 bases and J dropped 0; count of bases not matched to a gene: 9. CDR3 sequence (DNA): TGTGCCAGCAGGAGGACAGGGTCACCCACTAACTATGGCTACACCTTC. Translating gives CASRRTGSPTNYGYTF.

This clone was detected only a few times. CDR3 bases: TGTGCCAGCAGCCCCCAGACAGGGTCTGGAAACACCATATATTTT. Protein product: CASSPQTGSGNTIYF. The chain couples TRBV7-2 to TRBJ1-3, with 7 bases fitting TRBD1. Trimming took 5 bases from V and 1 from J; bases not matched to a gene: 5. Germline CDR1 reads SGHTA; CDR2 reads FQGNSA. The CDR3 covers 15 residues.

The V and J genes are TRBV5-1 and TRBJ2-2; D may match TRBD1 or TRBD2 (5 bases each). CDR3 length equals 15 residues. Trimming took 0 bases from V and 6 from J, leaving 12 bases between them. Germline V lookup: CDR1 SGHRS, CDR2 YFSETQ. Here the CDR3 DNA reads TGCGCCAGCAGCTTGGACCCAAGGGGAGCCGGGGAGCTGTTTTTT. Residues: CASSLDPRGAGELFF.

This clone was counted at least ten times. This chain uses TRBV27 with TRBJ1-4, with D hard to call. Germline V lookup: CDR1 MNHEY, CDR2 SMNVEV (reference sequence). V shed 8 bases and J shed 0 bases, with 13 bases lying between them. The CDR3 spans 15 residues. CDR3 sequence reads: CASSISAATNEKLFF. DNA for the CDR3: TGTGCCAGCTCAATTTCGGCTGCAACTAATGAAAAACTGTTTTTT.

There are a few counts of this clone. The genes are TRBV9 and TRBJ2-1, with TRBD2 identical over 9 bases. The V gene's germline CDR1 is SGDLS and CDR2 YYNGEE. This CDR3 region has 18 residues. V lost 2 bases, J lost 4 bases, and 13 bases stayed unmatched. CDR3 loop: CASSVTVGGGRVYNEQFF. CDR3 DNA: TGTGCCAGCAGCGTGACCGTTGGGGGCGGGAGGGTTTACAATGAGCAGTTCTTC.

As for this clone: The sample carries other DNA sequences with the same CDR3. This chain links TRBV18 with TRBJ1-1; 8 bases line up with TRBD1. The germline gives CDR1 KGHSH, CDR2 LQKENI. Germline trimming cut 4 bases from V and 4 bases from J; bases unmatched to any gene: 5. The CDR3 consists of 14 residues. The DNA for the CDR3 is TGTGCCAGCTCACTTGACAGGGGTGGCACTGAAGCTTTCTTT. It codes for CASSLDRGGTEAFF.

The CDR3 here is CASDMTGPNTEAFF. The CDR3 bases are TGTGCCAGCGATATGACAGGCCCCAACACTGAAGCTTTCTTT. This rearrangement joins TRBV6-5 to TRBJ1-1, with a tentative D call TRBD1 (6 bases). Between the trimmed V and J ends, which lost 8 bases and 2 bases, there was a span of 15 bases. The germline gives CDR1 MNHEY, CDR2 SVGAGI. The CDR3 is 14 residues long.

In its sample, this clone was seen once. CDR3 protein: CASSVPGGVQETQYF. Here the CDR3 DNA reads TGTGCCAGCAGCGTCCCGGGGGGGGTCCAAGAGACCCAGTACTTC. This sequence joins TRBV9 and TRBJ2-5; TRBD2 matches at 8 bases. J gave up 1 base and V 2 bases, and 4 bases lay outside the gene matches. The V gene's germline CDR1 is SGDLS and CDR2 YYNGEE. The CDR3 runs to 15 residues.

The V call is TRBV7-2, the J call TRBJ2-5, with 10 bases aligning to TRBD2. Germline V gene sequence: CDR1 SGHTA, CDR2 FQGNSA. CDR3 length: 17 residues. V lost 1 base to trimming and J lost 5 bases; unmatched junction nucleotides: 10. CDR3 DNA: TGTGCCAGCAGCTTAGTCCCAGCGGGAGGGTCTTGGGAGACCCAGTACTTC. It codes for CASSLVPAGGSWETQYF. Filled out from reference TRBV7-2 and TRBJ2-5, the complete variable domain reads GAGVSQSPSNKVTEKGKDVELRCDPISGHTALYWYRQSLGQGLEFLIYFQGNSAPDKSGLPSDRFSAERTGGSVSTLTIQRTQQEDSAVYLCASSLVPAGGSWETQYFGPGTRLLVL.

For this clone: A read error may be the cause here, since a much bigger clone is one base away. V is TRBV30 and J is TRBJ1-5; possibly TRBD1 for D (5 bases). Germline lookup yields CDR1 GTSNPN and CDR2 SVGIG (reference sequence). This CDR3 region has 15 residues. DNA of the CDR3: TGTGCCTGGAGGGCGGGGGGAGGCCCCAATCAGTCCCAGCATTTT. Protein: CAWRAGGGPNQSQHF.

This clone came up a few times. The chain recombines TRBV28 with TRBJ2-7; weak D call: TRBD2 (6 bases). The V and J ends lost 7 bases and 7 bases respectively, with 23 bases between them. Germline V gene data show CDR1 as MDHEN and CDR2 as SYDVKM. The CDR3 length is 15 residues. The CDR3 loop is CASTTHGGRKGEQYF. For the CDR3, the DNA is TGTGCCAGCACCACCCACGGTGGGAGGAAGGGAGAGCAGTACTTC.

The V call is TRBV5-4, the J call TRBJ1-4; 9 positions agree with TRBD1. Germline CDR1 reads SGHNT; CDR2 reads YYREEE (reference sequence). J was trimmed by 6 bases and V by 2 bases; bases with no gene match: 8. CDR3 length equals 16 residues. The CDR3 spells CASSLRQGQGDEKLFF. The CDR3 DNA follows: TGTGCCAGCAGCTTACGCCAGGGACAGGGAGATGAAAAACTGTTTTTT.

This clone was detected many times. Other DNA sequences in the same sample also yield this CDR3. The chain is built from TRBV30 and TRBJ2-2; D possibly corresponds to TRBD2 (5 bases). Trimming took off 1 base at V and 7 bases at J, with 13 bases between the two ends. CDR1 and CDR2 from the germline V gene are GTSNPN and SVGIG (reference sequence). The CDR3 extends over 14 amino acids. The CDR3 DNA reads TGTGCCTGGAGTGCCCAGCCCCGGGGCGGGGAGCTGTTTTTT. As protein: CAWSAQPRGGELFF.